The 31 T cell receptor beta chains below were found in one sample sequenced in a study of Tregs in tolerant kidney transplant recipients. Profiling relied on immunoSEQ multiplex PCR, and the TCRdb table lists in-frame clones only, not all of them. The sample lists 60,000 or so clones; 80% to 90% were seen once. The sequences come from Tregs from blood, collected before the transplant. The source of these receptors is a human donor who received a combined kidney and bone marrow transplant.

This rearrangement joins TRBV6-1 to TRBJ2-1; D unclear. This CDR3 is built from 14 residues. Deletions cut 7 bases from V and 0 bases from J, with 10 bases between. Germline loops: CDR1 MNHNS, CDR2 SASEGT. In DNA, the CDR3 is TGTGCCAGCACCGCGGAAAGCTCCTACAATGAGCAGTTCTTC. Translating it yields CASTAESSYNEQFF.

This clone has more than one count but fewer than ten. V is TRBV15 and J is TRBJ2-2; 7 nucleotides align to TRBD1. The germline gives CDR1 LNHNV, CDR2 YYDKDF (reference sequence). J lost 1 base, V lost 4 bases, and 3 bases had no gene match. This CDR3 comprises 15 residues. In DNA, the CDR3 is TGTGCCACCAGCAAGGACAGGTGGAACACCGGGGAGCTGTTTTTT. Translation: CATSKDRWNTGELFF.

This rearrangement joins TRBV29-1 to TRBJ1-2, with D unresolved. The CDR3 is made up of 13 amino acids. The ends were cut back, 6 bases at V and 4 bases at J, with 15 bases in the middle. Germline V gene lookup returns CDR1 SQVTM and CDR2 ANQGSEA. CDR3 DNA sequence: TGCAGCGTAGGAATGGTGGGAGGCTATGGCTACACCTTC. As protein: CSVGMVGGYGYTF.

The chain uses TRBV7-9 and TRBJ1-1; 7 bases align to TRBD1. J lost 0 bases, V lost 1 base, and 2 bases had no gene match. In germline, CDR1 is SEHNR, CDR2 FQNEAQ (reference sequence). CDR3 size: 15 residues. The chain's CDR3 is CASSLGGQMNTEAFF. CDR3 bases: TGTGCCAGCAGCTTAGGGGGACAGATGAACACTGAAGCTTTCTTT.

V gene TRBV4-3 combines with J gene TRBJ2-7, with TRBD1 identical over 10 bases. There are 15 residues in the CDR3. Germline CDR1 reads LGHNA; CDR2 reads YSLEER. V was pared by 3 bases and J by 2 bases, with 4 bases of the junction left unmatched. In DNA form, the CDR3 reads TGCGCCAGCAGCCATGACAGGGGGCTTCCCTACGAGCAGTACTTC. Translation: CASSHDRGLPYEQYF.

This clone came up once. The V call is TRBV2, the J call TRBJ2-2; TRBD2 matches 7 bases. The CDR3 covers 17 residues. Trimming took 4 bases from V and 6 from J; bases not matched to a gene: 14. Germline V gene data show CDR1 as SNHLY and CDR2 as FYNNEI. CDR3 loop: CASSGSPGGGVSGELFF. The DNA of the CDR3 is TGTGCCAGCAGTGGTTCTCCGGGGGGAGGTGTATCCGGGGAGCTGTTTTTT.

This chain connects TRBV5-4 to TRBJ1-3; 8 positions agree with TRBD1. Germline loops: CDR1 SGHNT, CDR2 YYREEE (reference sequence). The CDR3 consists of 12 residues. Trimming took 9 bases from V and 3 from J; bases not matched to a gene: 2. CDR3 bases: TGTGCCACCGGGACAGGTGGAAACACCATATATTTT. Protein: CATGTGGNTIYF. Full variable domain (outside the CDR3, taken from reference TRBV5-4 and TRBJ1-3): ETGVTQSPTHLIKTRGQQVTLRCSSQSGHNTVSWYQQALGQGPQFIFQYYREEENGRGNFPPRFSGLQFPNYSSELNVNALELDDSALYLCATGTGGNTIYFGEGSWLTVV.

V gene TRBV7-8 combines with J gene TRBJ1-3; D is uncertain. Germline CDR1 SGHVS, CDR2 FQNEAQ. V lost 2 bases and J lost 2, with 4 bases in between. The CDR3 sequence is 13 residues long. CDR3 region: CASSLIPGNTIYF. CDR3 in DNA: TGTGCCAGCAGCTTAATCCCTGGAAACACCATATATTTT. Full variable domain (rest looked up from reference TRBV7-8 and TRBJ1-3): GAGVSQSPRYKVAKRGQDVALRCDPISGHVSLFWYQQALGQGPEFLTYFQNEAQLDKSGLPSDRFFAERPEGSVSTLKIQRTQQEDSAVYLCASSLIPGNTIYFGEGSWLTVV.

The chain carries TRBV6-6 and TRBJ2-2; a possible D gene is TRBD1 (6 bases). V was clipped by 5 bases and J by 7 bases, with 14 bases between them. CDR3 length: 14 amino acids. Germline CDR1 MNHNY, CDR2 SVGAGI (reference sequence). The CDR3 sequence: CASSAQGIIGELFF. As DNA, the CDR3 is TGTGCCAGCAGTGCCCAGGGGATCATCGGGGAGCTGTTTTTT.

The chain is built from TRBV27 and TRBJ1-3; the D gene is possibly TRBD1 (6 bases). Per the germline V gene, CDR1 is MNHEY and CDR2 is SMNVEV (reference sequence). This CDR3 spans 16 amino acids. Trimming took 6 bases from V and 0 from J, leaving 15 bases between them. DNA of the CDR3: TGTGCCAGCAGCGTGGACAGCAGATTCTCTGGAAACACCATATATTTT. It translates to CASSVDSRFSGNTIYF.

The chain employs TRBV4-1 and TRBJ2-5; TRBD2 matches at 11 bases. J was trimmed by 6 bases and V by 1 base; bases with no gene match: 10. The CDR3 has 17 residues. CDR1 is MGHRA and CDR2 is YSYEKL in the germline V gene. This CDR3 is CASSQGLAGGPGKTQYF. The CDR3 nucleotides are TGCGCCAGCAGCCAAGGCCTAGCGGGGGGCCCTGGAAAGACCCAGTACTTC.

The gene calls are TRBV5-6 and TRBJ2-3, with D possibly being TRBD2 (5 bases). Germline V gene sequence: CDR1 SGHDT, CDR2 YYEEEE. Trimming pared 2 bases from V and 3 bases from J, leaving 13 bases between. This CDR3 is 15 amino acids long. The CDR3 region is CASSLGMSGTDTQYF. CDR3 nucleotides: TGTGCCAGCAGCTTAGGTATGTCGGGAACAGATACGCAGTATTTT.

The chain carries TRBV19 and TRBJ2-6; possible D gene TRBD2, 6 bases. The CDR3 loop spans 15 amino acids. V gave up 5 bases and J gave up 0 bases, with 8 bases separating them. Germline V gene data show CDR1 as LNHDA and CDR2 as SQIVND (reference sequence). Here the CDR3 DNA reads TGTGCCAGTAGTTCCGGGGGCTCTGGGGCCAACGTCCTGACTTTC. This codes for CASSSGGSGANVLTF.

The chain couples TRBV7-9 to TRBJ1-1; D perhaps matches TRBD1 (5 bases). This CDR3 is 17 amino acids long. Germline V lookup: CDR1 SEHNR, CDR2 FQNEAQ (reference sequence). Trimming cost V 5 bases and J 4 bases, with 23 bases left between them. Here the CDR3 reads CASSPEGLGWRGTEAFF. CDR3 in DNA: TGTGCCAGCAGCCCAGAGGGGTTGGGGTGGCGGGGCACTGAAGCTTTCTTT.

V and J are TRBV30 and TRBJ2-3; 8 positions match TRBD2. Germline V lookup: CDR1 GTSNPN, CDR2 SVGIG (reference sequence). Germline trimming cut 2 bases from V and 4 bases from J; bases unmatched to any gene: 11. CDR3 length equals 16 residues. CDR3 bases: TGTGCCTGGAGTTCGAATAGCGGGATCGTTTCAGATACGCAGTATTTT. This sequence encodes CAWSSNSGIVSDTQYF.

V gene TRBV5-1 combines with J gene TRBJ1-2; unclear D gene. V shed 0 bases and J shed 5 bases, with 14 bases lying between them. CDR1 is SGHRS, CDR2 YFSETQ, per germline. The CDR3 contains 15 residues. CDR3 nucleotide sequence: TGCGCCAGCAGCTTGGGAGACGTGGGAGGATATGGCTACACCTTC. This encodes CASSLGDVGGYGYTF.

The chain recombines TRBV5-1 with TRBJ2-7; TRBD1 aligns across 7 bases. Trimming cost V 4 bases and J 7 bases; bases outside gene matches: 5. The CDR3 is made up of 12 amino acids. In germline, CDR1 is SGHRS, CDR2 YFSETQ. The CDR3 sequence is CASSKTGWEQYF. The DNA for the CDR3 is TGCGCCAGCAGCAAGACAGGGTGGGAGCAGTACTTC.

The CDR3 loop reads CASSESRGEQFF. In DNA, the CDR3 is TGTGCCAGCAGCGAAAGCAGGGGGGAGCAGTTCTTC. The V call is TRBV7-9, the J call TRBJ2-1; 7 nucleotides line up with TRBD1. The CDR3 has 12 amino acids. V shed 5 bases and J 10 bases; nucleotides not matched to a gene: 5. Germline V gene data show CDR1 as SEHNR and CDR2 as FQNEAQ (reference sequence).

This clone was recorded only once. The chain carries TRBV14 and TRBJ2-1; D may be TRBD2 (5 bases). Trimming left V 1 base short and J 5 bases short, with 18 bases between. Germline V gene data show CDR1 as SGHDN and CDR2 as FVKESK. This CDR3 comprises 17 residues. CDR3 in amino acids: CASSQVIFSVVDNEQFF. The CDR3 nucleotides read TGTGCCAGCAGCCAAGTTATTTTTAGCGTCGTCGACAATGAGCAGTTCTTC.

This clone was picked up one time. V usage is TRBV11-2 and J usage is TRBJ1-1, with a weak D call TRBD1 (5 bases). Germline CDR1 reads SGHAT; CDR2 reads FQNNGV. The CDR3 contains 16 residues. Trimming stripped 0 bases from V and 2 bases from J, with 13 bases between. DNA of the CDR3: TGTGCCAGCAGCTTAGATTCCGGGGGATTCAACACTGAAGCTTTCTTT. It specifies CASSLDSGGFNTEAFF.

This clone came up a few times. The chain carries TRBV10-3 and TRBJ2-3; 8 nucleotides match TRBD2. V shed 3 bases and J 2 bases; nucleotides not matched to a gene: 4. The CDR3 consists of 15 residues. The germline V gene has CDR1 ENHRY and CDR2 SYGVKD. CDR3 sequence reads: CAISERGGDTDTQYF. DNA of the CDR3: TGTGCCATCAGTGAACGGGGGGGGGACACAGATACGCAGTATTTT.

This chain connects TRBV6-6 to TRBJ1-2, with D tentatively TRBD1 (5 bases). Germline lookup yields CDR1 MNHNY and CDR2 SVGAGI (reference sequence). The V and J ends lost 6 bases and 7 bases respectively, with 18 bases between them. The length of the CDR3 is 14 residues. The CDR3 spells CASSLFTAGRGYTF. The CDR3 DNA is TGTGCCAGCAGCCTCTTTACGGCAGGGCGTGGCTACACCTTC.

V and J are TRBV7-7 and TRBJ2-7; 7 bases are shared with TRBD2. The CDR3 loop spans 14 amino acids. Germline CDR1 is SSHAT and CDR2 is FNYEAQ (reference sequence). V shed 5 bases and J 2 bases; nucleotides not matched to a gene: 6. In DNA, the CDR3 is TGTGCCAGCAGCCCACAAGCGGGACCCTACGAGCAGTACTTC. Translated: CASSPQAGPYEQYF. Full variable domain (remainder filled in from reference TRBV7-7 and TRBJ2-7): GAGVSQSPRYKVTKRGQDVTLRCDPISSHATLYWYQQALGQGPEFLTYFNYEAQPDKSGLPSDRFSAERPEGSISTLTIQRTEQRDSAMYRCASSPQAGPYEQYFGPGTRLTVT.

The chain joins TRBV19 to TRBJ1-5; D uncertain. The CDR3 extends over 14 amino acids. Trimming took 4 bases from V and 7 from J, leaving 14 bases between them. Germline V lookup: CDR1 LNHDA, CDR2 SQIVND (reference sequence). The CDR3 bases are TGTGCCAGTAGTAAAGTCCGAGCGGGGCAGCCCCAGCATTTT. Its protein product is CASSKVRAGQPQHF.

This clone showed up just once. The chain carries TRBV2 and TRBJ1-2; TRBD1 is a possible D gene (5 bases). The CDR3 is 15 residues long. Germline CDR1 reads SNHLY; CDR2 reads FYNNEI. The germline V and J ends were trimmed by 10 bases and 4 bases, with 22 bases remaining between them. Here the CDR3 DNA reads TGTGCCACCTCGAGCGGCCTGGGGCTAGGCTATGGCTACACCTTC. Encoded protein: CATSSGLGLGYGYTF.

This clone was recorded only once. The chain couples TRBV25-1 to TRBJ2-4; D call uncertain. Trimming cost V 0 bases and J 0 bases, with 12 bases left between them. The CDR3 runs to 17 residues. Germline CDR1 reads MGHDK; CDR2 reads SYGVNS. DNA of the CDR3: TGTGCCAGCAGTGAATATCGCACTGACGTAGCCAAAAACATTCAGTACTTC. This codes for CASSEYRTDVAKNIQYF.

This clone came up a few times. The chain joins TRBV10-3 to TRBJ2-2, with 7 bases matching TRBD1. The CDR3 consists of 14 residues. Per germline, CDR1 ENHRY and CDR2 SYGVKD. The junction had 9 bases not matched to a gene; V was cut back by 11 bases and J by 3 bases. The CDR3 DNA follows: TGTGCCCCCCACGACAGGGCGCACACCGGGGAGCTGTTTTTT. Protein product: CAPHDRAHTGELFF.

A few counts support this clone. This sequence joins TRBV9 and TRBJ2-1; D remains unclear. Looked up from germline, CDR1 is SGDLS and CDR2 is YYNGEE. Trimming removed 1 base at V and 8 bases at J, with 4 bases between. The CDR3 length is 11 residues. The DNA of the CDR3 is TGTGCCAGCAGCGTACGGGATGAGCAGTTCTTC. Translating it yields CASSVRDEQFF.

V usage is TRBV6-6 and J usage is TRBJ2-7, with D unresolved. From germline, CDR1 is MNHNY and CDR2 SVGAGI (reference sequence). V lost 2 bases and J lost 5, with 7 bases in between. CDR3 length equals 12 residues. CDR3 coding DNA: TGTGCCAGCAGTTACGATGTGGACGAGCAGTACTTC. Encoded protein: CASSYDVDEQYF.

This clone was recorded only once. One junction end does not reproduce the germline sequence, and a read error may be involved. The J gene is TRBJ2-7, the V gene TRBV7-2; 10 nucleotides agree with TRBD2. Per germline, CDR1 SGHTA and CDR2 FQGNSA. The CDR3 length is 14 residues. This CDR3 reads CASSLAGVSYEQYF. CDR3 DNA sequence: TGTGCCAGCAGCCTAGCGGGAGTCTCCTACGAGCAGTACTTC. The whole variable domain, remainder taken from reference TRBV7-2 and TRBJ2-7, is GAGVSQSPSNKVTEKGKDVELRCDPISGHTALYWYRQSLGQGLEFLIYFQGNSAPDKSGLPSDRFSAERTGGSVSTLTIQRTQQEDSAVYLCASSLAGVSYEQYFGPGTRLTVT.

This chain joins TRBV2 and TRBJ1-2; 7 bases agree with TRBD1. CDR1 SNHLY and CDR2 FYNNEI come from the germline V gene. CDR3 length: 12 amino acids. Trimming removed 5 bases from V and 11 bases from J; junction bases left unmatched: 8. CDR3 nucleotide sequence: TGTGCCAGCAGTAGGGACAGATTAAGATACACCTTC. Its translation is CASSRDRLRYTF.